The source of this T cell receptor beta chain is a study of T cell repertoires in cytomegalovirus infection. In the study overall: An indication of both CMV infection and matching HLA type came from public TCR beta signatures. Regarding the study as a whole: Cumulative public TCR beta family frequency identified CMV carriers with the relevant HLA.

This clonotype showed up many times. As yet, its antigen is unknown. The V end lost 2 bases, the J end lost 8 bases, and 12 bases lay between the germline ends. In germline, CDR1 is SEHNR, CDR2 FQNEAQ (reference sequence). The CDR3 has 13 amino acids. TCRdb analysed the reads with MiXCR anew, one entry per CDR3 protein. The sample consists of 200,000 to 300,000 distinct CDR3 sequences, approximately 13% of them appearing once. The chain uses TRBV7-9 and TRBJ1-1; TRBD1 is a possible D gene (6 bases). Sequenced sample: PBMCs. The TCR was taken from a human donor in good health (CMV status not recorded). Some clones in this sample may be carry-over from other donors' samples. The chain's CDR3 is CASSLRFGGEAFF. In DNA form, the CDR3 reads TGTGCCAGCAGCTTAAGGTTCGGGGGCGAAGCTTTCTTT.